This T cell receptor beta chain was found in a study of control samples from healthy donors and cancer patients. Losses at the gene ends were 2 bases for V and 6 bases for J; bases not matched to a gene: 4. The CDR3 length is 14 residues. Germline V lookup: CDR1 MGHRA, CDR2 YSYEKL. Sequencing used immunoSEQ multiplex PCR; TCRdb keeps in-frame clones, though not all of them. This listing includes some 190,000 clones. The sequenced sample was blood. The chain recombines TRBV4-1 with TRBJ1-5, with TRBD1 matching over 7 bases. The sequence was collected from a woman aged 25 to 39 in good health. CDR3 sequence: CASSQLQGGQPQHF. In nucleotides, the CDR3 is TGCGCCAGCAGCCAACTTCAGGGGGGTCAGCCCCAGCATTTT.